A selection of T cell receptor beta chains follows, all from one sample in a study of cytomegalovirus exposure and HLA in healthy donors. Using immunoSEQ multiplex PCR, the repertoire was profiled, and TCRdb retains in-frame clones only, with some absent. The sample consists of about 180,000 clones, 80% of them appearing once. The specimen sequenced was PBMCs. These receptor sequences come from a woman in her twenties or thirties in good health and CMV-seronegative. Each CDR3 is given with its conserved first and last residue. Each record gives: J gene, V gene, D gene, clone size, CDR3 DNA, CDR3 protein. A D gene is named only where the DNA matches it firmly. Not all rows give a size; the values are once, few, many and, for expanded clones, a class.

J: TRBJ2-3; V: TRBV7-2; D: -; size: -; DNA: TGTGCCAGCAGCTCCTCTACCCCCACAGATACGCAGTATTTT; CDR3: CASSSSTPTDTQYF
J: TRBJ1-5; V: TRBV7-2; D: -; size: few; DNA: TGTGCCAGCAGCTTCGACAATTATTGGGGGCTGGTACAGCCCCAGCATTTT; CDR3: CASSFDNYWGLVQPQHF
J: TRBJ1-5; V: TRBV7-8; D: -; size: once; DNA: TGTGCCAGCAGCCGGGGGGGGAATCAGCCCCAGCATTTT; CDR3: CASSRGGNQPQHF
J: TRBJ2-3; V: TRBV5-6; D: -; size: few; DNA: TGTGCCAGCAGCTTGGGGAGGACAGATACAGATACGCAGTATTTT; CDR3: CASSLGRTDTDTQYF
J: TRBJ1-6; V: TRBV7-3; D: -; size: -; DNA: TGTGCCAGCAGCTTAAAGGGCGGGTTGGATAATTCACCCCTCCACTTT; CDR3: CASSLKGGLDNSPLHF
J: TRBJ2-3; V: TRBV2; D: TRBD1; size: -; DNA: TGTGCCAGCAGCTTATCGGACAGGGGGCAGACAGATACGCAGTATTTT; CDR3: CASSLSDRGQTDTQYF
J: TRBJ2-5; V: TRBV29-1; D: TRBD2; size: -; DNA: TGCAGCGTTGATAAGACTAGCGGAACAGAGACCCAGTACTTC; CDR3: CSVDKTSGTETQYF
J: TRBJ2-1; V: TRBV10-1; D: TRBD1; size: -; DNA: TGCGCCAGCAGGTCAACAGGGGGCAATGAGCAGTTCTTC; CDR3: CASRSTGGNEQFF
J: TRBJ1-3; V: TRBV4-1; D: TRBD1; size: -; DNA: TGCGCCAGCAGCCAAGCGGGGACAGGGGCTAACGGAAACACCATATATTTT; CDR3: CASSQAGTGANGNTIYF
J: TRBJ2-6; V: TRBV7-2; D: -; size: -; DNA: TGTGCCAGCGATTCGCGAGGGGCCAACGTCCTGACTTTC; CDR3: CASDSRGANVLTF
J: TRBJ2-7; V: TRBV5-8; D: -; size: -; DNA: TGTGCCAGCAGCCCAGCGGACGCGGAACAAATCTACGAGCAGTACTTC; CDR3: CASSPADAEQIYEQYF
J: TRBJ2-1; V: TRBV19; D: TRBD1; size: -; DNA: TGTGCCAGTCTCAACAGGGGGACGGAAGCGGAGCAGTTCTTC; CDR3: CASLNRGTEAEQFF
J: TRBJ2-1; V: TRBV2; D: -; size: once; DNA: TGTGCCAGCAGTGTAGAGGTGAATGAGCAGTTCTTC; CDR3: CASSVEVNEQFF
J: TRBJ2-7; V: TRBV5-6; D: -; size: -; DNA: TGTGCCAGCAGCTGGGGGGGCCGGGGGTCCTACGAGCAGTACTTC; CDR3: CASSWGGRGSYEQYF
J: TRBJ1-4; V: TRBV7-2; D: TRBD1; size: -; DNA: TGTGCCAGCAGTTATACAGGGGGCGCCGGTGAAAAACTGTTTTTT; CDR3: CASSYTGGAGEKLFF
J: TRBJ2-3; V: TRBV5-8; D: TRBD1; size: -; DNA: TGTGCCAGCAGCCCCGGGACAGACTCCACAGATACGCAGTATTTT; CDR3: CASSPGTDSTDTQYF
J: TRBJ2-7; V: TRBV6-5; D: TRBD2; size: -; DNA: TGTGCCAGCGGGGGGGGGTCATACGAGCAGTACTTC; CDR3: CASGGGSYEQYF
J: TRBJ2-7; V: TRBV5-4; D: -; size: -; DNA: TGTGCCAGCAGCTTGGGGCCCCATGGGGCAAGCTCCTACGAGCAGTACTTC; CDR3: CASSLGPHGASSYEQYF
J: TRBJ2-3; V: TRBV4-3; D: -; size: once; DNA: TGCGCCAGCAGCCAAGATCAAGGACAAGATACGCAGTATTTT; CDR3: CASSQDQGQDTQYF
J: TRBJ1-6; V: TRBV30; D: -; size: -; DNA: TGTGCCTGGAAAGAGTCGCGCTCCTATAATTCACCCCTCCACTTT; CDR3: CAWKESRSYNSPLHF
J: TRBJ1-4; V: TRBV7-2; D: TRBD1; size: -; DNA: TGTGCCAGCAGCCAGATGAGGGGGCAGGGGGATGAAAAACTGTTTTTT; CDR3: CASSQMRGQGDEKLFF
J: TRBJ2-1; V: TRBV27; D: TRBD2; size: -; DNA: TGTGCCAGCAGCCGAACTAGCGGGGGGTATTACAATGAGCAGTTCTTC; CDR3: CASSRTSGGYYNEQFF
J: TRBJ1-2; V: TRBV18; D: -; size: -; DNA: TGTGCCAGCTCACCAAACCAGAGGCTAGAGCTCAATGGCTACACCTTC; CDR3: CASSPNQRLELNGYTF
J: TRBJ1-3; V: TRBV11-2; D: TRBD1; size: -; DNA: TGTGCCAGCAGTACCCGGCAGGGGGTTTTCTCTGGAAACACCATATATTTT; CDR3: CASSTRQGVFSGNTIYF
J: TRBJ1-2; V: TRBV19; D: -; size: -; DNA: TGTGCCAGTAGTATCGGAGGGGTTCCCTATGGCTACACCTTC; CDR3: CASSIGGVPYGYTF
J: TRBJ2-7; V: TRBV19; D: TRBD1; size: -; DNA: TGTGCCAGTAGTATGGGACAGGTCTCCTACGAGCAGTACTTC; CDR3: CASSMGQVSYEQYF
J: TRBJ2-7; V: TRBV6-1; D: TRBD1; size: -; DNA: TGTGCCAGCAGCGACAGGGGAGGCTACGAGCAGTACTTC; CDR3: CASSDRGGYEQYF
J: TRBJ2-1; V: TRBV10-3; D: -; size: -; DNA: TGTGCCATCGCGGTGGGGCTTAATCTTGATGAGCAGTTCTTC; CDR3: CAIAVGLNLDEQFF
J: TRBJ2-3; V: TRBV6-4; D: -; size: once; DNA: TGTGCCAGCAGTGGGGCTGGCCCCCCAGATACGCAGTATTTT; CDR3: CASSGAGPPDTQYF
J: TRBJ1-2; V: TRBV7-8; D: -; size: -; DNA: TGTGCCAGCAGCTTCTCCAGGGCAATGGGTGGCTACACCTTC; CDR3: CASSFSRAMGGYTF
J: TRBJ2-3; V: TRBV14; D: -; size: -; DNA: TGTGCCAGCAGCCAAGAGCGGGCGGGGTCCCGGGATACGCAGTATTTT; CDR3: CASSQERAGSRDTQYF
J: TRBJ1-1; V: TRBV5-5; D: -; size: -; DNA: TGTGCCAGCAGCCGGGGCGGGGGCGTGTTCACTGAAGCTTTCTTT; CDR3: CASSRGGGVFTEAFF
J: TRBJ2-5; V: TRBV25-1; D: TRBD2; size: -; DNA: TGTGCCAGCACCCTGGGACTAGGTGTCGAGACCCAGTACTTC; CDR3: CASTLGLGVETQYF
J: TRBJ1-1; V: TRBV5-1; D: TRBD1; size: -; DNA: TGCGCCAGCAGCTTACAGGGGGAACACACTGAAGCTTTCTTT; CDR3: CASSLQGEHTEAFF
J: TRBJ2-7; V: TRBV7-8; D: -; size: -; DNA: TGTGCCAGCAGCACCCCATTAACGGGGGAGCAGTACTTC; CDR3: CASSTPLTGEQYF
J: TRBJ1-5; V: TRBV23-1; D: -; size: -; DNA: TGCGCCAGCAGTCGCTCGGAGGGGCCTTATAGCAATCAGCCCCAGCATTTT; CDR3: CASSRSEGPYSNQPQHF
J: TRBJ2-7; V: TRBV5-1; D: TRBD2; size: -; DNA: TGCGCCAGCAGCTTGGTCGGGACTAGCGGCTACGAGCAGTACTTC; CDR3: CASSLVGTSGYEQYF